A selection of T cell receptor beta chains follows, all from one sample in a study of blood T cell repertoires in COVID-19. Data came from immunoSEQ multiplex PCR; TCRdb stores just in-frame clones and leaves some out. The sample consists of some 300,000 clones, roughly 87% of them appearing once. Specimen: peripheral blood. These receptors all come from a man aged 18 to 30 with active or convalescent COVID-19. The CDR3 runs from the conserved cysteine through the conserved F or W. D genes are given only for firm matches. Size is stated for part of the rows, as once, few or many counts, or as a class when the clone is expanded.

>TRBJ2-1|NA|TRBV19|NA
CASTTNWGGSTYNEQFF
TGTGCCAGTACCACAAACTGGGGTGGGAGTACCTACAATGAGCAGTTCTTC
>TRBJ2-1|NA|TRBV28|NA
CASTSKRPDYNEQFF
TGTGCCAGCACTTCCAAGCGGCCCGATTACAATGAGCAGTTCTTC
>TRBJ2-6|NA|TRBV7-6|NA
CASSLGPAGANVLTF
TGTGCCAGCAGCTTGGGGCCTGCTGGGGCCAACGTCCTGACTTTC
>TRBJ2-5|few|TRBV23-1|NA
CASSQSWGGETQYF
TGCGCCAGCAGTCAATCGTGGGGAGGAGAGACCCAGTACTTC
>TRBJ2-7|NA|TRBV4-3|NA
CASSQDRSGLNYEQYF
TGCGCCAGCAGCCAAGATCGATCAGGATTGAACTACGAGCAGTACTTC
>TRBJ2-5|NA|TRBV27|NA
CASSQFRAGAKETQYF
TGTGCCAGCAGTCAATTTAGGGCGGGGGCAAAGGAGACCCAGTACTTC
>TRBJ1-4|NA|TRBV4-2|TRBD1
CASSHLGTGKDEKLFF
TGTGCCAGCAGTCATCTCGGGACAGGGAAGGATGAAAAACTGTTTTTT
>TRBJ2-5|NA|TRBV19|TRBD2
CASSTSRLAGQETQYF
TGTGCCAGTAGTACCTCCCGACTAGCCGGCCAAGAGACCCAGTACTTC
>TRBJ2-2|NA|TRBV19|NA
CASSSRRVGTGELFF
TGTGCCAGTAGTTCCAGGAGGGTCGGCACCGGGGAGCTGTTTTTT
>TRBJ2-1|once|TRBV6-5|TRBD2
CASIEREEQFF
TGTGCCAGCATCGAGCGGGAAGAGCAGTTCTTC
>TRBJ1-5|NA|TRBV6-1|TRBD1
CASSELVGQGIRPQHF
TGTGCCAGCAGTGAATTGGTGGGACAGGGGATCAGGCCCCAGCATTTT
>TRBJ2-7|NA|TRBV6-5|NA
CASRKGGAYEQYF
TGTGCCAGCAGGAAAGGAGGGGCCTACGAGCAGTACTTC
>TRBJ2-7|NA|TRBV6-6|TRBD1
CASSQGVPEQYF
TGTGCCAGCAGCCAGGGGGTCCCCGAGCAGTACTTC
>TRBJ1-4|NA|TRBV18|TRBD1
CASSQKQGAYEKLFF
TGTGCCAGCTCACAAAAACAGGGGGCGTATGAAAAACTGTTTTTT
>TRBJ1-1|few|TRBV9|NA
CASSGNEITGNTEAFF
TGTGCCAGCAGCGGTAACGAAATAACAGGGAACACTGAAGCTTTCTTT
>TRBJ1-1|NA|TRBV27|TRBD1
CASGGFGDTEAFF
TGTGCGTCAGGGGGCTTCGGCGACACTGAAGCTTTCTTT
>TRBJ2-3|NA|TRBV12-3/TRBV12-4|NA
CASVRHGTDTQYF
TGTGCCAGCGTAAGACACGGCACAGATACGCAGTATTTT
>TRBJ1-5|NA|TRBV28|TRBD1
CASSQGVQPQHF
TGTGCCAGCTCACAGGGGGTTCAGCCCCAGCATTTT
>TRBJ2-2|NA|TRBV9|NA
CASSVPTGRGTGELFF
TGTGCCAGCAGCGTACCGACAGGTCGTGGCACCGGGGAGCTGTTTTTT
>TRBJ2-7|once|TRBV18|NA
CASSPDGGFGEQYF
TGTGCCAGCTCACCCGATGGGGGGTTCGGCGAGCAGTACTTC
>TRBJ2-7|NA|TRBV19|NA
CASSIGADQYF
TGTGCCAGTAGTATTGGTGCGGATCAGTACTTC
>TRBJ1-4|NA|TRBV6-5|NA
CASSYEGSIFEKLFF
TGTGCCAGCAGTTACGAGGGTTCTATTTTTGAAAAACTGTTTTTT
>TRBJ2-3|NA|TRBV20-1|NA
CSIAVSDTQYF
TGCAGTATAGCGGTATCAGATACGCAGTATTTT
>TRBJ1-2|NA|TRBV6-5|NA
CAILSWGGYGYTF
TGTGCCATCCTCTCGTGGGGCGGATATGGCTACACCTTC
>TRBJ2-7|few|TRBV7-4|NA
CASSLAPRQGYEQYF
TGTGCCAGCAGCTTAGCGCCTAGGCAGGGCTACGAGCAGTACTTC
>TRBJ1-2|NA|TRBV18|TRBD1
CASSRPGQGTYGYTF
TGTGCCAGCTCACGGCCGGGACAGGGGACCTATGGCTACACCTTC
>TRBJ2-1|NA|TRBV4-1|TRBD2
CASSQHAVSGRAVEQFF
TGCGCCAGCAGCCAACATGCGGTTAGCGGGAGGGCCGTTGAGCAGTTCTTC
>TRBJ1-4|NA|TRBV2|NA
CASSELGIRFEKLFF
TGTGCCAGCAGTGAGCTCGGGATTAGGTTTGAAAAACTGTTTTTT
>TRBJ2-3|NA|TRBV5-1|NA
CASSLSTSTDTQYF
TGCGCCAGCAGCTTATCTACTAGCACAGATACGCAGTATTTT
>TRBJ2-1|NA|TRBV7-2|TRBD2
CASSAGLAVYNEQFF
TGTGCCAGCAGCGCGGGACTAGCGGTATACAATGAGCAGTTCTTC
>TRBJ2-5|NA|TRBV27|TRBD2
CASRKASGGSQETQYF
TGTGCCAGCAGGAAAGCTAGCGGGGGGTCCCAAGAGACCCAGTACTTC